This T cell receptor (beta chain) was documented in a study of T-cell reconstitution after alpha-beta-depleted transplantation in children. Unique molecular identifiers were incorporated into the prepared TCRbeta library. TCRdb used MiXCR to reprocess the PCR reads, holding one entry per CDR3 protein. The table includes 200,000 to 250,000 distinct CDR3 sequences, around 12% detected once. This clonotype appeared many times. This clonotype was sampled from a human donor who donated a stem cell graft to a child with acute lymphoblastic leukemia. Here the sequenced sample was PBMCs from the stem cell graft donor, taken from the stem cell graft.

For the CDR3, the DNA is TGTGCCAGCAGCCAAGGGTACCGGGACAGCCATGGCTACACCTTC. Its translation: CASSQGYRDSHGYTF. The chain recombines TRBV4-2 with TRBJ1-2; 7 bases map to TRBD1. Germline trimming cut 1 base from V and 6 bases from J; bases unmatched to any gene: 8. CDR3 size: 15 residues. Germline lookup yields CDR1 LGHNA and CDR2 YNFKEQ.